This TCR beta chain came from a study of spatial heterogeneity in lung cancer. Documented time point: sample taken at primary tumor resection. Tumor, nontumor lung or frozen PBMC supplied whole RNA that was sequenced unsorted. Donors were around 70 untreated early-stage non-small cell lung cancer patients. The CDR3 covers 14 residues. V was clipped by 7 bases and J by 6 bases; unmatched bases: 8. Per germline, CDR1 SNHLY and CDR2 FYNNEI. TCRdb analysed the 5' RACE reads with MiXCR anew, one entry per CDR3 protein. Among about 1,400 distinct CDR3 sequences, 40% to 55% were seen once, and the ten largest hold roughly 36%.

This chain joins TRBV2 and TRBJ1-4; 7 nucleotides agree with TRBD1. The sample in question was PBMCs, obtained at surgery. The source of this sequence is a female donor with early-stage non-small cell lung cancer. The CDR3 DNA is TGTGCCAGCAAAGGGAGACAGGGTTATGAAAAACTGTTTTTT. This encodes CASKGRQGYEKLFF.